This TCR beta chain was profiled in a study of cytomegalovirus exposure and HLA in healthy donors. Study-wide results and caveats: A later analysis, which compared TCR beta chains of equal frequency, found the HLA-associated ones more clonally expanded. Researchers had no immune exposure information except CMV serostatus available.

This clone was recorded only once. As yet, its antigen is unknown. The length of the CDR3 is 15 residues. V gave up 6 bases and J gave up 2 bases, with 16 bases separating them. The V gene's germline CDR1 is MDHEN and CDR2 SYDVKM. PCR primers comprised 60 Vbeta and 13 Jbeta primers. Original processing methods: Among the unique TCR beta chains that a later analysis counted, about 84 million in all, roughly 9.9 million were shared. Libraries were prepared by immunoSEQ multiplex PCR; TCRdb keeps only in-frame clonotypes and omits some of them. D and trimming come from the DNA, and the V and J calls and clone size come from that table. The sample has under 120,000 clones, around 60% seen once.

This chain joins TRBV28 and TRBJ1-1; D perhaps matches TRBD1 (6 bases). The source material was PBMCs. The clonotype comes from a man aged 30 to 39 in good health and CMV-seropositive. The CDR3 DNA reads as TGTGCCAGCAGCCCTCCTATCAGGGGAAACACTGAAGCTTTCTTT. Translating it yields CASSPPIRGNTEAFF.